Here is one T cell receptor beta chain with its context. The antigen remains unidentified. These data belong to a study of T cell responses to AZD1222 COVID-19 vaccine. Study outcomes and limitations: Unmutated variant regions are reportedly targeted by nearly half of spike-specific TCRs. None of the repertoires were sampled until the peak T cell response had passed.

The assay was immunoSEQ multiplex PCR, and TCRdb's table has in-frame clones only and misses some. The table shows about 210,000 clones, with roughly 94% occurring only once. J gave up 8 bases and V 6 bases, and 12 bases lay outside the gene matches. The CDR3 length is 14 residues. CDR1 is MNHEY, CDR2 SMNVEV, per germline (reference sequence). This clonotype was obtained from an adult who received the MenACWY meningococcal vaccine as a control. The material sequenced was peripheral blood, taken 28 days after the second dose of the MenACWY control vaccine. The rearrangement uses TRBV27 and TRBJ1-2; 7 bases agree with TRBD1. CDR3 sequence (DNA): TGTGCCAGCAGCCCCTCCCGGGACAGTAGCGGCTACACCTTC. Encoded protein: CASSPSRDSSGYTF.